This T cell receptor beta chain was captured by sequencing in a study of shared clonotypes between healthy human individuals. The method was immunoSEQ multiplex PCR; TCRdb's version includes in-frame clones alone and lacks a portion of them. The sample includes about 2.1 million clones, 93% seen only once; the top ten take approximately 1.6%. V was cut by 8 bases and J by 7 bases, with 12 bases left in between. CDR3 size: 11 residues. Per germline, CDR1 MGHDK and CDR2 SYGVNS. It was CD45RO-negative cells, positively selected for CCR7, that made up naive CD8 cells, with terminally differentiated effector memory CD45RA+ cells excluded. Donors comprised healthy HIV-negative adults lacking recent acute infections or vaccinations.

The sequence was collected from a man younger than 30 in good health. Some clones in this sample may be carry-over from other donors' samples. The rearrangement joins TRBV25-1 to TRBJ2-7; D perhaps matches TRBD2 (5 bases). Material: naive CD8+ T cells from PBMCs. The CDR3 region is CASHVGGEQYF. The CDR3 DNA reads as TGTGCCAGCCACGTGGGCGGGGAGCAGTACTTC.